Each of the 29 T cell receptor beta chains below was sequenced from the same sample in a study of cytomegalovirus exposure and HLA in healthy donors. Both 60 Vbeta primers and 13 Jbeta primers went into the PCR. Here immunoSEQ multiplex PCR was the method, and the copy in TCRdb shows in-frame clones only, minus some. The sample has tens of thousands of clones, around 80% seen once. Input material: PBMCs. Every receptor here comes from a woman aged 45-65 years in good health and CMV-seropositive.

This clone has a handful of counts. This chain joins TRBV19 and TRBJ2-7, with 7 bases aligning to TRBD1. V shed 3 bases and J 0 bases; nucleotides not matched to a gene: 5. The CDR3 has 15 amino acids. Germline V gives CDR1 LNHDA, CDR2 SQIVND (reference sequence). The CDR3 DNA reads as TGTGCCAGTAGTATGGCAGGGGGTTCCTCCTACGAGCAGTACTTC. The encoded protein is CASSMAGGSSYEQYF.

This sequence joins TRBV15 and TRBJ1-1; 7 nucleotides match TRBD1. Per germline, CDR1 LNHNV and CDR2 YYDKDF (reference sequence). V was pared by 1 base and J by 8 bases, with 1 base of the junction left unmatched. This CDR3 contains 12 residues. The CDR3 sequence is CATSRGGQEAFF. The CDR3 DNA reads TGTGCCACCAGCAGAGGGGGACAGGAAGCTTTCTTT. The full variable domain, rest sourced from reference TRBV15 and TRBJ1-1, is DAMVIQNPRYQVTQFGKPVTLSCSQTLNHNVMYWYQQKSSQAPKLLFHYYDKDFNNEADTPDNFQSRRPNTSFCFLDIRSPGLGDTAMYLCATSRGGQEAFFGQGTRLTVV.

This chain uses TRBV5-1 with TRBJ1-2; TRBD1 matches 7 bases. Germline V gene lookup returns CDR1 SGHRS and CDR2 YFSETQ. The V and J ends lost 5 bases and 5 bases, in that order; junction bases with no gene match: 12. The CDR3 length is 15 residues. In nucleotides, the CDR3 is TGCGCCAGCAGTCTCACAGGGGAAAAGGGTTATGGCTACACCTTC. As protein: CASSLTGEKGYGYTF. The full variable domain, its missing parts supplied by reference TRBV5-1 and TRBJ1-2, is KAGVTQTPRYLIKTRGQQVTLSCSPISGHRSVSWYQQTPGQGLQFLFEYFSETQRNKGNFPGRFSGRQFSNSRSEMNVSTLELGDSALYLCASSLTGEKGYGYTFGSGTRLTVV.

The rearrangement joins TRBV4-2 to TRBJ2-3; the D gene is possibly TRBD1 (6 bases). The CDR3 consists of 16 residues. Per the germline V gene, CDR1 is LGHNA and CDR2 is YNFKEQ. V was trimmed by 2 bases and J by 4 bases, leaving 16 bases between them. The CDR3 spells CASSQHSGTTSDTQYF. The CDR3 bases are TGTGCCAGCAGCCAACACTCCGGGACAACTTCAGATACGCAGTATTTT.

The V call is TRBV7-9, the J call TRBJ1-4; D might be TRBD1 (5 bases). Germline V CDR1 and CDR2: SEHNR, FQNEAQ (reference sequence). The CDR3 is 14 amino acids. Trimming took off 2 bases at V and 8 bases at J, with 12 bases between the two ends. The CDR3 protein is CASSLRGGDEKLFF. CDR3 sequence (DNA): TGTGCCAGCAGCTTACGAGGAGGGGACGAAAAACTGTTTTTT.

This chain connects TRBV18 to TRBJ1-3; D remains ambiguous. From germline, CDR1 is KGHSH and CDR2 LQKENI. The V end was cut by 3 bases, the J end by 0 bases, with 12 bases between. The CDR3 loop spans 16 amino acids. CDR3 sequence: CASSPQDPLSGNTIYF. CDR3 coding DNA: TGTGCCAGCTCACCCCAGGATCCCCTCTCTGGAAACACCATATATTTT.

The chain employs TRBV7-2 and TRBJ2-5; 14 bases line up with TRBD2. Germline V gene sequence: CDR1 SGHTA, CDR2 FQGNSA. J lost 5 bases, V lost 5 bases, and 4 bases had no gene match. The CDR3 totals 15 residues. The CDR3 loop is CASSRGTSGSETQYF. The CDR3 DNA sequence: TGTGCCAGCAGCCGGGGGACTAGCGGGAGCGAGACCCAGTACTTC.

V usage is TRBV10-3 and J usage is TRBJ1-2; 12 nucleotides agree with TRBD1. V lost 1 base and J lost 8; bases outside the gene matches: 14. The length of the CDR3 is 18 residues. Germline assignment: CDR1 ENHRY and CDR2 SYGVKD. The CDR3 region is CAISELDTGQGAQRGYTF. CDR3 coding DNA: TGTGCCATCAGTGAGTTGGATACGGGACAGGGGGCGCAACGGGGCTACACCTTC.

This clone was seen only once. V and J are TRBV29-1 and TRBJ1-2; a weak D match, TRBD1 (5 bases). Germline lookup yields CDR1 SQVTM and CDR2 ANQGSEA. V was shortened by 7 bases and J by 5 bases, with 11 bases between the two germline ends. The CDR3 loop spans 11 amino acids. CDR3 sequence reads: CSAGGGYGYTF. DNA for the CDR3: TGCAGCGCCGGGGGAGGGTATGGCTACACCTTC.

The gene calls are TRBV7-2 and TRBJ1-4; a weak D match, TRBD1 (6 bases). The CDR3 loop spans 15 amino acids. Germline assignment: CDR1 SGHTA and CDR2 FQGNSA. V lost 5 bases, J lost 8 bases, and 18 bases lay in between. In DNA, the CDR3 is TGTGCCAGCAGCCCCAGAAGGGGGGGCAGGGAAAAACTGTTTTTT. This sequence encodes CASSPRRGGREKLFF.

The chain uses TRBV30 and TRBJ2-5; 7 bases align to TRBD2. The assigned J gene may be wrong: the sequence end matches TRBJ2-7 better. Germline V gene lookup returns CDR1 GTSNPN and CDR2 SVGIG (reference sequence). The CDR3 is 13 residues long. CDR3: CAWRGGGFYEQYF. CDR3 bases: TGTGCCTGGCGCGGGGGTGGGTTCTACGAGCAGTACTTC.

The chain has TRBV27 and TRBJ1-1; D might be TRBD1 (6 bases). The germline V gene encodes CDR1 MNHEY and CDR2 SMNVEV (reference sequence). The CDR3 has 14 residues. Trimming took off 2 bases at V and 8 bases at J, with 15 bases between the two ends. CDR3 coding DNA: TGTGCCAGCAGTTTAGGGGGCCCCCAGGAGGAAGCTTTCTTT. Translating it yields CASSLGGPQEEAFF.

The rearrangement joins TRBV7-6 to TRBJ2-3, with D perhaps TRBD2 (7 bases). CDR1 SGHVS and CDR2 FNYEAQ come from the germline V gene. There are 17 residues in the CDR3. The ends were cut back, 2 bases at V and 4 bases at J, with 19 bases in the middle. CDR3 residues: CASSLNRGGGGADTQYF. The CDR3 region has the DNA TGTGCCAGCAGCTTAAATAGGGGAGGCGGGGGCGCAGATACGCAGTATTTT.

This clone occurred a few times. The V gene is TRBV7-9, the J gene TRBJ2-1, with 8 nucleotides matching TRBD2. Germline CDR1 SEHNR, CDR2 FQNEAQ (reference sequence). V lost 3 bases and J lost 0; bases outside the gene matches: 10. This CDR3 is 18 amino acids long. The CDR3 reads CASSFGLAGSYSYNEQFF. In DNA form, the CDR3 reads TGTGCCAGCAGCTTTGGGCTAGCGGGTTCCTACTCCTACAATGAGCAGTTCTTC.

V usage is TRBV5-4 and J usage is TRBJ1-2; 8 bases fit TRBD1. This CDR3 is 13 amino acids long. With 6 bases clipped from V and 4 bases from J, the junction kept 5 bases outside the gene matches. Looked up from germline, CDR1 is SGHNT and CDR2 is YYREEE (reference sequence). The CDR3 DNA reads TGTGCCAGCATTCCAGGGGGCGGCTATGGCTACACCTTC. Its protein product is CASIPGGGYGYTF.

The CDR3 coding sequence is TGTGCCTGGACCCGGGACAGGGGATATGGCGGGGAGCTGTTTTTT. It translates to CAWTRDRGYGGELFF. This chain uses TRBV30 with TRBJ2-2; 10 bases map to TRBD1. Germline CDR1 GTSNPN, CDR2 SVGIG (reference sequence). Losses at the gene ends were 4 bases for V and 7 bases for J; bases not matched to a gene: 9. CDR3 length: 15 residues.

The rearrangement uses TRBV10-1 and TRBJ2-3, with 12 bases identical to TRBD2. CDR3 length: 16 amino acids. The J segment lost 4 bases and the V segment lost 0 bases, leaving 2 bases of the junction unmatched. CDR1 and CDR2 (germline): WNHNN, SYGVQD (reference sequence). CDR3 loop: CASSESPSGGADTQYF. The CDR3 nucleotides read TGCGCCAGCAGTGAGTCTCCTAGCGGGGGGGCAGATACGCAGTATTTT.

V gene TRBV5-1 combines with J gene TRBJ2-5; 8 bases match TRBD2. Germline V CDR1 and CDR2: SGHRS, YFSETQ. The CDR3 loop spans 16 amino acids. The trim removed 2 bases at V and 0 bases at J, leaving 6 bases unmatched. The CDR3 region has the DNA TGCGCCAGCAGCTTCTTAGCGGGGACGTACCAAGAGACCCAGTACTTC. This sequence encodes CASSFLAGTYQETQYF.

The V gene is TRBV19, the J gene TRBJ2-6; 10 nucleotides align to TRBD1. CDR3 size: 19 residues. Germline V gene sequence: CDR1 LNHDA, CDR2 SQIVND (reference sequence). V gave up 5 bases and J gave up 4 bases; unmatched junction bases: 14. Here the CDR3 reads CASSVDVGQGVSGANVLTF. The CDR3 coding sequence is TGTGCCAGTAGTGTCGACGTCGGACAGGGGGTTTCCGGGGCCAACGTCCTGACTTTC.

The genes are TRBV6-4 and TRBJ2-7, with D perhaps TRBD1 (5 bases). Germline CDR1 reads MRHNA; CDR2 reads SNTAGT. The CDR3 is 13 amino acids. V was shortened by 9 bases and J by 5 bases, with 17 bases between the two germline ends. The chain's CDR3 is CASSCPRAHEQYV. CDR3 coding DNA: TGTGCCAGTAGTTGCCCCAGGGCCCACGAGCAGTACGTC.

This clone was counted a few times. The chain carries TRBV7-2 and TRBJ2-1, with 9 bases aligning to TRBD1. Germline V gene lookup returns CDR1 SGHTA and CDR2 FQGNSA. This CDR3 has 14 amino acids. V was clipped by 3 bases and J by 9 bases; unmatched bases: 6. CDR3 amino acids: CASSLGTGTSEQFF. CDR3 bases: TGTGCCAGCAGCTTGGGGACAGGGACGTCTGAGCAGTTCTTC.

The chain combines TRBV11-2 with TRBJ2-3, with 16 bases identical to TRBD2. The J segment lost 5 bases and the V segment lost 3 bases, leaving 8 bases of the junction unmatched. CDR1 is SGHAT and CDR2 is FQNNGV in the germline V gene. The CDR3 runs 18 residues. The CDR3 spells CASSLGTSGGAGLDTQYF. The CDR3 region has the DNA TGTGCCAGCAGCTTGGGGACTAGCGGGGGGGCAGGATTAGATACGCAGTATTTT.

The chain couples TRBV7-9 to TRBJ1-2, with D maybe TRBD1 (6 bases). Trimming took off 7 bases at V and 0 bases at J, with 21 bases between the two ends. The CDR3 totals 17 residues. CDR1 is SEHNR and CDR2 is FQNEAQ in the germline V gene (reference sequence). The CDR3 DNA is TGTGCCAGCATTCGGGGGGCAGGGGCTCAAGCTAACTATGGCTACACCTTC. It yields the protein CASIRGAGAQANYGYTF.

The genes are TRBV6-1 and TRBJ2-5, with 8 nucleotides matching TRBD2. The closer fit of TRBJ2-7 to the DNA end suggests the J call may be wrong. Per the germline V gene, CDR1 is MNHNS and CDR2 is SASEGT. The CDR3 is 13 residues long. CDR3 nucleotides: TGTGCCAGCAGCCCGGGAGGGAATCACGAGCAGTACTTC. Translation gives CASSPGGNHEQYF.

DNA of the CDR3: TGTGCCAGTAGTGTCGGACAGGGGGGGGATCAGCCCCAGCATTTT. It translates to CASSVGQGGDQPQHF. V usage is TRBV19 and J usage is TRBJ1-5; 10 bases are shared with TRBD1. The CDR3 sequence is 15 residues long. V shed 5 bases and J 5 bases; nucleotides not matched to a gene: 6. The germline V gene has CDR1 LNHDA and CDR2 SQIVND (reference sequence). Variable domain in full (rest from reference TRBV19 and TRBJ1-5): DGGITQSPKYLFRKEGQNVTLSCEQNLNHDAMYWYRQDPGQGLRLIYYSQIVNDFQKGDIAEGYSVSREKKESFPLTVTSAQKNPTAFYLCASSVGQGGDQPQHFGDGTRLSIL.

The chain is built from TRBV4-2 and TRBJ2-1; TRBD2 matches at 12 bases. Trimming cost V 3 bases and J 8 bases; bases outside gene matches: 8. Germline CDR1 LGHNA, CDR2 YNFKEQ. This CDR3 region has 16 residues. This chain's CDR3 is CASSQASGRGDDEQFF. CDR3 coding DNA: TGTGCCAGCAGCCAGGCTAGCGGGAGGGGTGACGATGAGCAGTTCTTC.

This CDR3 is CASKRDIRSGNTIYF. The CDR3 nucleotides are TGTGCCAGCAAAAGAGACATCCGCTCTGGAAACACCATATATTTT. The V and J genes are TRBV6-1 and TRBJ1-3, with D unclear. This CDR3 comprises 15 residues. Germline V lookup: CDR1 MNHNS, CDR2 SASEGT. The germline V and J ends were trimmed by 7 bases and 0 bases, with 13 bases remaining between them.

Worth noting for this clone: Other DNA sequences in this specimen translate into the identical CDR3. The genes are TRBV9 and TRBJ2-7, with D possibly TRBD2 on 5 matching bases. CDR1 and CDR2 from the germline V gene are SGDLS and YYNGEE. Trimming removed 4 bases from V and 2 bases from J, with 13 bases in between. This CDR3 is built from 14 residues. The CDR3 loop is CASSLATGTYEQYF. CDR3 nucleotide sequence: TGTGCCAGCAGCTTAGCGACGGGGACCTACGAGCAGTACTTC.

The chain is built from TRBV5-1 and TRBJ1-1, with TRBD1 matching 8 bases. In germline, CDR1 is SGHRS, CDR2 YFSETQ. J gave up 4 bases and V 4 bases, and 6 bases lay outside the gene matches. The CDR3 runs 14 residues. The CDR3 loop reads CASSTGGIGTEAFF. CDR3 in DNA: TGCGCCAGCAGCACAGGGGGGATTGGCACTGAAGCTTTCTTT.